The 26 T cell receptor beta chains presented below share a single source sample, sequenced in a study of neurological immune-mediated disorders. TCRdb fed the 5' RACE reads into MiXCR, producing one record per CDR3 protein. The data show tens of thousands of distinct CDR3 sequences, around an eighth seen once. Input material: PBMCs. These receptors were obtained from a woman aged 45-65 years in good health.

This clonotype was detected many times. The V gene is TRBV5-1, the J gene TRBJ1-1; D might be TRBD1 (6 bases). V gave up 2 bases and J gave up 6 bases, with 11 bases separating them. CDR3 size: 13 residues. Per germline, CDR1 SGHRS and CDR2 YFSETQ. The CDR3, as DNA: TGCGCCAGCAGCTTCAGGGGAAGCGCTGAAGCTTTCTTT. It encodes CASSFRGSAEAFF.

This clonotype was counted many times. This rearrangement joins TRBV29-1 to TRBJ2-1; TRBD2 matches at 8 bases. Germline V CDR1 and CDR2: SQVTM, ANQGSEA. The junction had 12 bases not matched to a gene; V was cut back by 4 bases and J by 13 bases. The length of the CDR3 is 13 residues. CDR3 in DNA: TGCAGCGTTGCGGTTAGCGGGAACTGGTTACAGTTCTTC. Residues: CSVAVSGNWLQFF.

To note about this clonotype: A much larger clone differs by one base, so this may be a read error. The rearrangement joins TRBV6-6 to TRBJ2-3, with 11 nucleotides matching TRBD2. CDR3 size: 19 residues. The germline CDR1 and CDR2 sequences are MNHNY and SVGAGI (reference sequence). The V gene end was trimmed by 6 bases and the J gene end by 2 bases; junction bases not matched to a gene: 16. The CDR3 nucleotides read TGTGCCAGCAGCTCCAGACTAGCGGGGTCGGCACCTGTCACAGATACGCAGTATTTT. The encoded protein is CASSSRLAGSAPVTDTQYF.

The sample holds a few counts of this clonotype. The rearrangement joins TRBV20-1 to TRBJ1-3; 8 nucleotides agree with TRBD1. The V gene end was trimmed by 5 bases and the J gene end by 4 bases; junction bases not matched to a gene: 4. CDR3 size: 13 residues. The germline V gene encodes CDR1 DFQATT and CDR2 SNEGSKA (reference sequence). Here the CDR3 DNA reads TGCAGTGCTCCTCGGACAGGGGGAAACACCATATATTTT. Residues: CSAPRTGGNTIYF.

This clonotype was found many times. This chain links TRBV9 with TRBJ2-2; D uncertain. Germline V lookup: CDR1 SGDLS, CDR2 YYNGEE. The CDR3 totals 18 residues. The V end lost 0 bases, the J end lost 0 bases, and 15 bases lay between the germline ends. The CDR3 DNA sequence: TGTGCCAGCAGCGTAGTTTCTGGAGCAGCCGCGAACACCGGGGAGCTGTTTTTT. Translating gives CASSVVSGAAANTGELFF. Drawing the rest from reference TRBV9 and TRBJ2-2, the complete variable domain is DSGVTQTPKHLITATGQRVTLRCSPRSGDLSVYWYQQSLDQGLQFLIQYYNGEERAKGNILERFSAQQFPDLHSELNLSSLELGDSALYFCASSVVSGAAANTGELFFGEGSRLTVL.

This clonotype occurred many times. The chain joins TRBV2 to TRBJ2-2; 9 nucleotides match TRBD1. Trimming took 2 bases from V and 7 from J; bases not matched to a gene: 8. Looked up from germline, CDR1 is SNHLY and CDR2 is FYNNEI. The length of the CDR3 is 16 residues. The CDR3 is CASSETRTGAGGELFF. For the CDR3, the DNA is TGTGCCAGCAGTGAAACTAGGACAGGGGCCGGCGGGGAGCTGTTTTTT.

This clonotype was picked up many times. The CDR3 loop is CSVVGPANTGELFF. CDR3 DNA: TGCAGCGTGGTGGGGCCCGCGAACACCGGGGAGCTGTTTTTT. The chain links TRBV29-1 to TRBJ2-2, with a weak D call TRBD1 (5 bases). CDR1 and CDR2 from the germline V gene are SQVTM and ANQGSEA. The CDR3 runs 14 residues. V was cut by 6 bases and J by 0 bases, with 11 bases left in between.

This clonotype is judged medium-sized. The gene calls are TRBV7-6 and TRBJ2-7, with D perhaps assigned TRBD1 or TRBD2 (6 bases each). The CDR3 spans 15 residues. V shed 6 bases and J shed 2 bases, with 17 bases lying between them. From germline, CDR1 is SGHVS and CDR2 FNYEAQ. CDR3 region: CASSRGLGGTYEQYF. The CDR3 nucleotides read TGTGCCAGCAGTCGGGGGCTCGGGGGTACCTACGAGCAGTACTTC.

This clonotype was seen at least ten times. The chain recombines TRBV5-1 with TRBJ1-5; no reliable D call. The germline V gene has CDR1 SGHRS and CDR2 YFSETQ. V lost 0 bases to trimming and J lost 1 base, with 5 bases between them. The CDR3 spans 14 residues. This CDR3 is CASSLGHSNQPQHF. The CDR3, as DNA: TGCGCCAGCAGCTTGGGACACAGCAATCAGCCCCAGCATTTT.

This clonotype has a count of ten or more. The chain employs TRBV6-6 and TRBJ1-2; no firm D call. The CDR3 runs 14 residues. Germline V gene data show CDR1 as MNHNY and CDR2 as SVGAGI (reference sequence). The V end lost 1 base, the J end lost 2 bases, and 8 bases lay between the germline ends. The DNA of the CDR3 is TGTGCCAGCAGTTACTTCCGGCAGAACTATGGCTACACCTTC. Amino acid sequence: CASSYFRQNYGYTF.

This chain joins TRBV20-1 and TRBJ2-7, with a tentative D call TRBD1 (5 bases). The V end was cut by 1 base, the J end by 7 bases, with 26 bases between. CDR3 length: 17 amino acids. Germline V gives CDR1 DFQATT, CDR2 SNEGSKA (reference sequence). CDR3 sequence reads: CSARVADSVFLEMEQYF. The CDR3 nucleotides are TGCAGTGCTAGAGTTGCAGACAGCGTCTTTCTTGAGATGGAGCAGTACTTC.

Only a few counts were recorded for this clonotype. The chain recombines TRBV19 with TRBJ2-3, with 9 bases matching TRBD2. The CDR3 has 19 residues. Trimming removed 0 bases from V and 6 bases from J; junction bases left unmatched: 16. Germline V lookup: CDR1 LNHDA, CDR2 SQIVND (reference sequence). CDR3 amino acids: CASSIEGASGVPWTDTQYF. CDR3 DNA: TGTGCCAGTAGTATAGAGGGGGCTAGCGGGGTTCCATGGACGGATACGCAGTATTTT.

This clonotype has at least ten counts. The chain couples TRBV5-1 to TRBJ2-5; 10 bases map to TRBD1. The CDR3 has 15 residues. Trimming removed 4 bases from V and 5 bases from J; junction bases left unmatched: 8. CDR1 and CDR2 (germline): SGHRS, YFSETQ. CDR3 sequence reads: CASSTGTGAMETQYF. In nucleotides, the CDR3 is TGCGCCAGCAGCACCGGGACAGGGGCCATGGAGACCCAGTACTTC. Combining the CDR3 with reference TRBV5-1 and TRBJ2-5 gives the whole variable domain KAGVTQTPRYLIKTRGQQVTLSCSPISGHRSVSWYQQTPGQGLQFLFEYFSETQRNKGNFPGRFSGRQFSNSRSEMNVSTLELGDSALYLCASSTGTGAMETQYFGPGTRLLVL.

As regards this clonotype: Given a much more abundant clone one base away, this may be a read error. This rearrangement joins TRBV5-1 to TRBJ2-5; D tentatively reads TRBD1 or TRBD2 (5 bases each). Germline V gene sequence: CDR1 SGHRS, CDR2 YFSETQ. The CDR3 has 14 amino acids. Trimming cost V 5 bases and J 4 bases, with 15 bases left between them. The CDR3 spells CASRAGTPVETQYF. DNA of the CDR3: TGCGCCAGCAGGGCCGGGACCCCCGTAGAGACCCAGTACTTC.

This clonotype was detected ten times or more. V and J are TRBV5-1 and TRBJ1-4; weak D call: TRBD1 (6 bases). The CDR3 has 13 residues. Trimming took off 4 bases at V and 8 bases at J, with 12 bases between the two ends. Germline values: CDR1 SGHRS, CDR2 YFSETQ. The CDR3 region has the DNA TGCGCCAGCAGCAACAGGGCACAAGAAAAACTGTTTTTT. This encodes CASSNRAQEKLFF.

Many counts were recorded for this clonotype. This sequence joins TRBV27 and TRBJ2-1; 10 bases align to TRBD2. Germline CDR1 reads MNHEY; CDR2 reads SMNVEV (reference sequence). There are 15 residues in the CDR3. J gave up 9 bases and V 3 bases, and 8 bases lay outside the gene matches. For the CDR3, the DNA is TGTGCCAGCAGTTTCGGGCTAGCGGGAGTTGGTGAGCAGTTCTTC. Translated, it gives CASSFGLAGVGEQFF.

Of note for this clonotype: A much larger clone lies one base from this, so it may be a read error. The V and J genes are TRBV5-1 and TRBJ2-1; D not resolved. The CDR3 extends over 15 amino acids. Germline-derived CDR1 and CDR2 are SGHRS and YFSETQ. The CDR3 DNA is TGCTCCAGCAGCTTGCAGTCATCTACCTCCAATGAGCAGTTCTTC. It specifies CSSSLQSSTSNEQFF.

This clonotype was seen ten or more times. This chain uses TRBV7-2 with TRBJ2-1; the D gene is possibly TRBD2 (6 bases). CDR3 length equals 17 residues. V was clipped by 2 bases and J by 3 bases, with 17 bases between them. The germline gives CDR1 SGHTA, CDR2 FQGNSA. The CDR3 DNA is TGTGCCAGCAGCTTAACATTCGGGAGCGGAGTCTACAATGAGCAGTTCTTC. This encodes CASSLTFGSGVYNEQFF.

This clonotype was recorded at least ten times. The rearrangement links TRBV6-6 to TRBJ2-7; D not resolved. V was clipped by 7 bases and J by 6 bases, with 16 bases between them. Germline loops: CDR1 MNHNY, CDR2 SVGAGI (reference sequence). The CDR3 spans 13 residues. DNA of the CDR3: TGTGCCAGCAACCCTTCTACTTTCAGCGAGCAGTACTTC. This gives the protein CASNPSTFSEQYF.

The table lists this clonotype with many counts. CDR3 bases: TGCGCCAGCAGCTTGGTCCCTACATTAGCGGGAGGTAACAATGAGCAGTTCTTC. Protein product: CASSLVPTLAGGNNEQFF. V and J are TRBV5-1 and TRBJ2-1; 10 bases align to TRBD2. This CDR3 has 18 residues. The germline CDR1 and CDR2 sequences are SGHRS and YFSETQ. Trimming at V came to 0 bases and at J to 5 bases, leaving 11 bases not matched to a gene.

This clonotype appeared many times. V usage is TRBV5-1 and J usage is TRBJ2-5; 7 bases fit TRBD2. The germline V gene encodes CDR1 SGHRS and CDR2 YFSETQ. Trimming took 1 base from V and 2 from J; bases not matched to a gene: 2. There are 14 residues in the CDR3. The CDR3 nucleotides read TGCGCCAGCAGCTTGTGGACTAGTCAAGAGACCCAGTACTTC. Its translation is CASSLWTSQETQYF.

This clonotype was recorded many times. The V and J genes are TRBV9 and TRBJ2-7; D perhaps matches TRBD1 (7 bases). In germline, CDR1 is SGDLS, CDR2 YYNGEE. The CDR3 is made up of 15 amino acids. Deletions cut 2 bases from V and 5 bases from J, with 17 bases between. The CDR3 sequence: CASSVGGGIWDEQYF. CDR3 DNA: TGTGCCAGCAGCGTCGGAGGGGGCATTTGGGACGAGCAGTACTTC.

This clonotype was observed many times. V usage is TRBV15 and J usage is TRBJ2-3; D not certain. This CDR3 spans 17 amino acids. Between the trimmed V and J ends, which lost 1 base and 1 base, there was a span of 15 bases. Germline V gives CDR1 LNHNV, CDR2 YYDKDF (reference sequence). The chain's CDR3 is CATSRASLGSGTDTQYF. The DNA for the CDR3 is TGTGCCACCAGCAGAGCATCTTTGGGTTCCGGCACAGATACGCAGTATTTT.

The sample holds many counts of this clonotype. The chain carries TRBV10-3 and TRBJ2-3; perhaps TRBD2 as D (5 bases). This CDR3 has 12 amino acids. V was trimmed by 5 bases and J by 5 bases, leaving 8 bases between them. Germline V gene lookup returns CDR1 ENHRY and CDR2 SYGVKD. In DNA, the CDR3 is TGTGCCATCAGTCCCGCGGGAGATACGCAGTATTTT. It is translated as CAISPAGDTQYF.

V is TRBV20-1 and J is TRBJ1-1; no firm D call. The V gene lost 1 base and the J gene lost 1 base, with 10 bases spanning the gap. CDR1 and CDR2 (germline): DFQATT, SNEGSKA (reference sequence). This CDR3 spans 14 amino acids. CDR3 region: CSARGAGRNTEAFF. CDR3 nucleotides: TGCAGTGCTAGAGGGGCGGGGAGGAACACTGAAGCTTTCTTT.

As to this clonotype: Compared with germline, one end of the junction differs, possibly owing to a read error. The rearrangement joins TRBV10-3 to TRBJ2-3; 8 bases agree with TRBD2. Germline loops: CDR1 ENHRY, CDR2 SYGVKD. The CDR3 is made up of 17 amino acids. The CDR3, as DNA: TGTACCATCAGTGAGTGGAGCGGGAGAGGATTGGAAGATACTCAGTATTTT. Its translation: CTISEWSGRGLEDTQYF.